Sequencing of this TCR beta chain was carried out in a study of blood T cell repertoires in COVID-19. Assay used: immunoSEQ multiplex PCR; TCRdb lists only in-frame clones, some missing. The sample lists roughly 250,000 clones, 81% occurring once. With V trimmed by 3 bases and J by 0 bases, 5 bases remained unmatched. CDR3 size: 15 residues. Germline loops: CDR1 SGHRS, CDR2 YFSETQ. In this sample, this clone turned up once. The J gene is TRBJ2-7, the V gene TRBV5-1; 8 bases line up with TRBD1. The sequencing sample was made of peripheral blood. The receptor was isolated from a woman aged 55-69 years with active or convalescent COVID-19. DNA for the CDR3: TGCGCCAGCAGCTGGGGGACAGGCGTCTCCTACGAGCAGTACTTC. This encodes CASSWGTGVSYEQYF.